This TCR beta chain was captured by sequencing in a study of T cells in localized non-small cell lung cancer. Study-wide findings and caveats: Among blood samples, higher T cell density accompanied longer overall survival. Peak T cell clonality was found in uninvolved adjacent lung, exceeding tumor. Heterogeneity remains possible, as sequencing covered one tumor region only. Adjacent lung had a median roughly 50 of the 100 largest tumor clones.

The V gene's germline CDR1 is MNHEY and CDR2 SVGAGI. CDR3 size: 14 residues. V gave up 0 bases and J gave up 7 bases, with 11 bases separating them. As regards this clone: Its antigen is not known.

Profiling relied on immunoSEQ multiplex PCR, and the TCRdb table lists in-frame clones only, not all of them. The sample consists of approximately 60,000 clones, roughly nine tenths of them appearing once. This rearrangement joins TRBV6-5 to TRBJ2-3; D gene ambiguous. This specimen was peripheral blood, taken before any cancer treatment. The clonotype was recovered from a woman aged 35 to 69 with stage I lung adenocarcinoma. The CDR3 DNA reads TGTGCCAGCAGTTACTCGCCCTCGATGAATACGCAGTATTTT. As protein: CASSYSPSMNTQYF.